One and the same sample provided the 28 T cell receptor beta chains below, sequenced in a study of shared clonotypes between healthy human individuals (TCRdb year 2020). Libraries were made using the immunoSEQ multiplex PCR assay. Drawn from immuneACCESS, this table holds only the in-frame rearrangements with V and J called that TCRdb kept. Clones are partly lost; checked studies trace under half to an unresolved V gene and leave the rest unexplained. The sample profile shows 90,000 to 150,000 clones; around 68% of them were found once. Roughly 24% of the sample belongs to the ten largest clones. Sequencing was performed on memory CD8+ T cells sorted from blood. The sample's cell subset or site label, decoded: CD45RO+ cells pooled with CCR7-negative TemRA cells. The receptors derive from a woman in her 30s in good health.

J is TRBJ1-5 and V is TRBV6-5; no firm D call. Trimming left V 5 bases short and J 6 bases short, with 11 bases between. The CDR3 spans 13 residues. Germline lookup yields CDR1 MNHEY and CDR2 SVGAGI. The CDR3: CASSDRATQPQHF. CDR3 DNA: TGTGCCAGCAGTGATAGGGCAACTCAGCCCCAGCATTTT.

This clone has only a few counts. The V gene is TRBV27, the J gene TRBJ2-3, with unresolved D. Looked up from germline, CDR1 is MNHEY and CDR2 is SMNVEV (reference sequence). With 2 bases removed from V and 2 bases from J, the gap between germline ends came to 11 bases. The CDR3 totals 15 residues. CDR3 sequence (DNA): TGTGCCAGCAGTTTAATTCTGAGATCCACAGATACGCAGTATTTT. As protein: CASSLILRSTDTQYF.

This clone was detected once. The rearrangement links TRBV5-4 to TRBJ2-3, with no clear D. The germline V gene encodes CDR1 SGHNT and CDR2 YYREEE (reference sequence). V shed 4 bases and J shed 6 bases, with 15 bases lying between them. This CDR3 comprises 14 residues. The CDR3 region is CASSQGLESDTQYF. As DNA, the CDR3 is TGTGCCAGCAGCCAAGGGCTAGAATCTGATACGCAGTATTTT.

The chain is built from TRBV2 and TRBJ2-7; TRBD2 matches at 7 bases. The CDR3 sequence is 15 residues long. Looked up from germline, CDR1 is SNHLY and CDR2 is FYNNEI. Trimming removed 10 bases from V and 0 bases from J; junction bases left unmatched: 12. The CDR3 loop reads CATPGEAGSSYEQYF. The CDR3 nucleotides are TGTGCCACCCCAGGAGAAGCGGGAAGCTCCTACGAGCAGTACTTC.

The chain employs TRBV21-1 and TRBJ2-7. TRBV21-1 is given as a pseudogene. The CDR3 runs 16 residues. The CDR3 DNA follows: TGTGCCAGCAGCAAAGTAAGGAGCGGGCAGGGGTACGAGCAGTACTTC. Its translation is CASSKVRSGQGYEQYF.

This clone has a handful of counts. The chain is built from TRBV6-1 and TRBJ2-7, with D perhaps assigned TRBD1 or TRBD2 (5 bases each). This CDR3 has 17 amino acids. V dropped 4 bases and J dropped 2 bases, with 21 bases sitting between them. Germline CDR1 MNHNS, CDR2 SASEGT. The CDR3 bases are TGTGCCAGCAGTGCCTATGGGACCCCAACCCGCCCCTACGAGCAGTACTTC. This gives the protein CASSAYGTPTRPYEQYF.

This clone was counted only a few times. Distinct nucleotide sequences in the sample also encode this CDR3. V and J are TRBV6-1 and TRBJ1-4; no clear D gene. Trimming left V 6 bases short and J 0 bases short, with 11 bases between. The length of the CDR3 is 15 residues. The V gene's germline CDR1 is MNHNS and CDR2 SASEGT. DNA of the CDR3: TGTGCCAGCAGCCCTGGTCCCGCAACTAATGAAAAACTGTTTTTT. Translating gives CASSPGPATNEKLFF.

This chain uses TRBV27 with TRBJ2-7, with 15 bases fitting TRBD2. With 3 bases clipped from V and 5 bases from J, the junction kept 5 bases outside the gene matches. The CDR3 runs to 16 residues. Germline V gives CDR1 MNHEY, CDR2 SMNVEV (reference sequence). The CDR3 nucleotides read TGTGCCAGCAGTTTGGGGACTAGCGGGAGGTGGCACGAGCAGTACTTC. Translating gives CASSLGTSGRWHEQYF.

The rearrangement uses TRBV9 and TRBJ2-2; D may match TRBD1 or TRBD2 (5 bases each). Trimming pared 8 bases from V and 3 bases from J, leaving 14 bases between. The CDR3 length is 14 residues. Germline CDR1 is SGDLS and CDR2 is YYNGEE. The CDR3 DNA reads TGTGCCAGTAATTTACTAGGGGACACCGGGGAGCTGTTTTTT. Its protein is CASNLLGDTGELFF.

This chain joins TRBV5-5 and TRBJ1-2; TRBD1 matches 8 bases. The length of the CDR3 is 15 residues. The V gene end was trimmed by 0 bases and the J gene end by 6 bases; junction bases not matched to a gene: 7. In germline, CDR1 is SGHKS, CDR2 YYEKEE (reference sequence). CDR3 sequence: CASSLATGEWNGYTF. The CDR3 region has the DNA TGTGCCAGCAGCTTGGCGACAGGGGAATGGAATGGCTACACCTTC. Complete variable domain (other parts from reference TRBV5-5 and TRBJ1-2): DAGVTQSPTHLIKTRGQQVTLRCSPISGHKSVSWYQQVLGQGPQFIFQYYEKEERGRGNFPDRFSARQFPNYSSELNVNALLLGDSALYLCASSLATGEWNGYTFGSGTRLTVV.

This chain connects TRBV7-9 to TRBJ2-7; D gene uncertain. Per germline, CDR1 SEHNR and CDR2 FQNEAQ (reference sequence). The V end was cut by 5 bases, the J end by 5 bases, with 19 bases between. The CDR3 contains 15 residues. The chain's CDR3 is CASSAPGVTGHEQYF. Here the CDR3 DNA reads TGTGCCAGCAGCGCCCCTGGGGTAACCGGTCACGAGCAGTACTTC.

This clone appeared a single time. This chain connects TRBV7-9 to TRBJ1-3, with D unresolved. V was trimmed by 0 bases and J by 9 bases, leaving 12 bases between them. Germline V gene lookup returns CDR1 SEHNR and CDR2 FQNEAQ (reference sequence). CDR3 size: 14 residues. CDR3 region: CASSLASTGSTIYF. DNA for the CDR3: TGTGCCAGCAGCTTAGCGTCCACCGGTAGCACCATATATTTT. The full variable domain, its missing parts supplied by reference TRBV7-9 and TRBJ1-3, is DTGVSQNPRHKITKRGQNVTFRCDPISEHNRLYWYRQTLGQGPEFLTYFQNEAQLEKSRLLSDRFSAERPKGSFSTLEIQRTEQGDSAMYLCASSLASTGSTIYFGEGSWLTVV.

This clone has just one count. This chain joins TRBV11-2 and TRBJ2-2, with 11 bases aligning to TRBD2. Germline V gene lookup returns CDR1 SGHAT and CDR2 FQNNGV. V shed 3 bases and J 5 bases; nucleotides not matched to a gene: 8. This CDR3 region has 17 residues. CDR3 region: CASSFRTSGFSTGELFF. The CDR3 coding sequence is TGTGCCAGCAGCTTTAGGACTAGCGGGTTCTCTACCGGGGAGCTGTTTTTT.

V usage is TRBV9 and J usage is TRBJ2-1; TRBD2 might be the D (6 bases). CDR1 and CDR2 (germline): SGDLS, YYNGEE. The CDR3 loop spans 15 amino acids. The V gene lost 0 bases and the J gene lost 3 bases, with 10 bases spanning the gap. CDR3 coding DNA: TGTGCCAGCAGCGTAGAGCCTAGCGACTACAATGAGCAGTTCTTC. Translating gives CASSVEPSDYNEQFF.

Concerning this clone: Other DNA sequences in this sample translate to the same CDR3. The chain couples TRBV19 to TRBJ1-1, with TRBD1 as a possible D gene (5 bases). Trimming took off 5 bases at V and 3 bases at J, with 16 bases between the two ends. The CDR3 is made up of 15 amino acids. Germline CDR1 is LNHDA and CDR2 is SQIVND (reference sequence). CDR3 loop: CASSPTSGVYTEAFF. The CDR3 DNA is TGTGCCAGTAGTCCTACATCGGGGGTTTACACTGAAGCTTTCTTT.

The table lists this clone with a few counts. This chain connects TRBV2 to TRBJ2-7, with a tentative D call TRBD2 (6 bases). The V and J ends lost 3 bases and 4 bases respectively, with 13 bases between them. This CDR3 region has 14 residues. From germline, CDR1 is SNHLY and CDR2 FYNNEI. CDR3 amino acids: CASSESSVNYEQYF. In DNA, the CDR3 is TGTGCCAGCAGTGAGTCTAGCGTAAATTACGAGCAGTACTTC.

The chain combines TRBV28 with TRBJ2-1; the match to TRBD2 covers 7 bases. The germline gives CDR1 MDHEN, CDR2 SYDVKM. This CDR3 has 15 residues. V was clipped by 4 bases and J by 7 bases; unmatched bases: 10. The CDR3 loop reads CASSSSREGRNEQFF. CDR3 DNA: TGTGCCAGCAGTTCTAGTAGGGAGGGGAGGAATGAGCAGTTCTTC.

Comments on this clone: A read error may produce the germline difference seen at one junction end. V is TRBV6-1 and J is TRBJ1-3, with a weak D call TRBD1 (6 bases). The CDR3 loop spans 15 amino acids. Germline-derived CDR1 and CDR2 are MNHNS and SASEGT. The CDR3 DNA follows: TGTGCCAGCAGTGAAATCTCAGGGGCTGGTAACACCATATATTTT. It codes for CASSEISGAGNTIYF.

The rearrangement joins TRBV7-9 to TRBJ2-7; TRBD1 is a possible D gene (6 bases). The CDR3 is made up of 15 amino acids. The germline V and J ends were trimmed by 5 bases and 1 base, with 15 bases remaining between them. Germline CDR1 is SEHNR and CDR2 is FQNEAQ (reference sequence). CDR3 coding DNA: TGTGCCAGCAGCCCTTTCTTGGACAGATCCTACGAGCAGTACTTC. It yields the protein CASSPFLDRSYEQYF.

This chain uses TRBV5-1 with TRBJ1-2; tentative D call: TRBD1 (5 bases). This CDR3 is built from 13 residues. Germline values: CDR1 SGHRS, CDR2 YFSETQ. V shed 0 bases and J shed 8 bases, with 11 bases lying between them. The CDR3 spells CASSLGRAEGYTF. The CDR3 DNA is TGCGCCAGCAGCTTGGGCAGGGCTGAAGGCTACACCTTC. The full variable domain, completed using reference TRBV5-1 and TRBJ1-2, is KAGVTQTPRYLIKTRGQQVTLSCSPISGHRSVSWYQQTPGQGLQFLFEYFSETQRNKGNFPGRFSGRQFSNSRSEMNVSTLELGDSALYLCASSLGRAEGYTFGSGTRLTVV.

The chain has TRBV5-1 and TRBJ2-7, with D perhaps matching TRBD2 (6 bases). CDR3 length: 15 amino acids. Trimming took 3 bases from V and 5 from J, leaving 18 bases between them. Germline V gene data show CDR1 as SGHRS and CDR2 as YFSETQ. CDR3 sequence: CASSSQARGTNEQYF. As DNA, the CDR3 is TGCGCCAGCAGCTCGCAGGCCCGGGGGACCAACGAGCAGTACTTC.

In this sample, this clone turned up a few times. This chain connects TRBV6-1 to TRBJ2-7, with D tentatively TRBD2 (6 bases). The germline CDR1 and CDR2 sequences are MNHNS and SASEGT. This CDR3 is 15 amino acids long. The V end was cut by 2 bases, the J end by 3 bases, with 14 bases between. Here the CDR3 DNA reads TGTGCCAGCAGTGAATCGTCCGGGCGGGGCTACGAGCAGTACTTC. Translated: CASSESSGRGYEQYF.

The chain employs TRBV4-1 and TRBJ2-3; D might be TRBD1 (6 bases). The CDR3 extends over 16 amino acids. CDR1 and CDR2 from the germline V gene are MGHRA and YSYEKL. Trimming removed 4 bases from V and 5 bases from J, with 19 bases in between. CDR3 in amino acids: CASSLVPGEAQDTQYF. In nucleotides, the CDR3 is TGCGCCAGCAGCCTAGTGCCAGGGGAAGCACAAGATACGCAGTATTTT.

The genes are TRBV6-6 and TRBJ1-2, with a weak D call TRBD1 (6 bases). Deletions cut 2 bases from V and 5 bases from J, with 12 bases between. This CDR3 has 14 residues. Germline CDR1 and CDR2: MNHNY and SVGAGI (reference sequence). The CDR3 reads CASSYEQGRYGYTF. CDR3 bases: TGTGCCAGCAGTTACGAACAGGGCCGATATGGCTACACCTTC.

The V and J genes are TRBV11-2 and TRBJ1-4; D is unresolved. Germline V gene sequence: CDR1 SGHAT, CDR2 FQNNGV. Between the trimmed V and J ends, which lost 5 bases and 4 bases, there was a span of 11 bases. This CDR3 spans 14 amino acids. CDR3 amino acids: CASSRSSVNEKLFF. CDR3 sequence (DNA): TGTGCCAGCAGCCGTTCAAGTGTTAATGAAAAACTGTTTTTT. The variable domain in full, with the rest retrieved from reference TRBV11-2 and TRBJ1-4, is EAGVAQSPRYKIIEKRQSVAFWCNPISGHATLYWYQQILGQGPKLLIQFQNNGVVDDSQLPKDRFSAERLKGVDSTLKIQPAKLEDSAVYLCASSRSSVNEKLFFGSGTQLSVL.

The chain has TRBV27 and TRBJ2-1; D unresolved. Deletions cut 5 bases from V and 3 bases from J, with 14 bases between. CDR1 MNHEY and CDR2 SMNVEV come from the germline V gene (reference sequence). The CDR3 totals 15 residues. CDR3 loop: CASSPTVTYYNEQFF. CDR3 sequence (DNA): TGTGCCAGCAGTCCCACGGTAACCTACTACAATGAGCAGTTCTTC.

This clone appeared many times. This chain connects TRBV30 to TRBJ2-1, with D possibly matching TRBD2 (6 bases). CDR1 and CDR2 from the germline V gene are GTSNPN and SVGIG (reference sequence). The CDR3 consists of 15 residues. Between the trimmed V and J ends, which lost 3 bases and 7 bases, there was a span of 19 bases. CDR3 protein: CAWSDLSGDLNEQFF. DNA for the CDR3: TGTGCCTGGAGCGACCTTAGCGGAGACCTGAATGAGCAGTTCTTC.

The V gene is TRBV2, the J gene TRBJ2-5; D not certain. Looked up from germline, CDR1 is SNHLY and CDR2 is FYNNEI. The CDR3 is made up of 13 amino acids. V lost 4 bases and J 5 bases, leaving 11 bases between the germline ends. The CDR3 loop reads CASSVPGWETQYF. The CDR3 DNA reads as TGTGCCAGCAGTGTCCCCGGGTGGGAGACCCAGTACTTC.